These 15 T cell receptor beta chains originate from one sample sequenced in a study of early stage breast cancer tumors. This table comes from immunoSEQ multiplex PCR, and its TCRdb copy is limited to in-frame clones, with some not included. The table records 30,000 or so clones, just under 75% of them present only once. Sequenced input: blood. All receptors derive from a person in their forties with breast cancer.

CDR3 protein: CASSQDPSSSAISNYGYTF. The DNA for the CDR3 is TGCGCCAGCAGCCAAGATCCCTCTTCTTCTGCCATCTCTAACTATGGCTACACCTTC. The chain uses TRBV4-3 and TRBJ1-2, with D hard to call. The V and J ends lost 0 bases and 0 bases respectively, with 20 bases between them. Germline V lookup: CDR1 LGHNA, CDR2 YSLEER. The CDR3 sequence is 19 residues long.

There are a few counts of this clone. The rearrangement joins TRBV5-4 to TRBJ1-1; 7 bases are a match to TRBD1. Germline values: CDR1 SGHNT, CDR2 YYREEE (reference sequence). The CDR3 has 14 amino acids. With V trimmed by 6 bases and J by 0 bases, 5 bases remained unmatched. In DNA, the CDR3 is TGTGCCAGCAAGACAGGGACTATGAACACTGAAGCTTTCTTT. This sequence encodes CASKTGTMNTEAFF.

The chain couples TRBV30 to TRBJ2-3, with D perhaps assigned TRBD1 or TRBD2 (5 bases each). The CDR3 is made up of 14 amino acids. In germline, CDR1 is GTSNPN, CDR2 SVGIG (reference sequence). Trimming removed 7 bases from V and 3 bases from J, with 17 bases in between. CDR3 bases: TGTGCCTTCTCCGGGACGGTTGGGACAGATACGCAGTATTTT. It yields the protein CAFSGTVGTDTQYF.

V and J are TRBV19 and TRBJ1-1, with D unresolved. Per germline, CDR1 LNHDA and CDR2 SQIVND (reference sequence). V was shortened by 1 base and J by 0 bases, with 6 bases between the two germline ends. The CDR3 spans 14 residues. DNA for the CDR3: TGTGCCAGTAGTATAGCGGCCGTGAACACTGAAGCTTTCTTT. Translated: CASSIAAVNTEAFF.

The chain is built from TRBV27 and TRBJ2-5, with TRBD2 as a possible D gene (5 bases). Trimming took 2 bases from V and 7 from J, leaving 14 bases between them. Germline CDR1 and CDR2: MNHEY and SMNVEV (reference sequence). The CDR3 length is 14 residues. CDR3 in amino acids: CASSLAGGSGTQYF. Here the CDR3 DNA reads TGTGCCAGCAGTTTAGCGGGCGGGTCTGGGACCCAGTACTTC.

The chain joins TRBV25-1 to TRBJ1-3; unclear D gene. Trimming pared 1 base from V and 5 bases from J, leaving 9 bases between. This CDR3 region has 14 residues. Germline V lookup: CDR1 MGHDK, CDR2 SYGVNS. In nucleotides, the CDR3 is TGTGCCAGCAGTGAATGGTCAGAGAGAAACACCATATATTTT. As protein: CASSEWSERNTIYF.

The rearrangement uses TRBV2 and TRBJ2-3; tentatively, D is TRBD1 or TRBD2 (5 bases each). Trimming took off 9 bases at V and 0 bases at J, with 16 bases between the two ends. The CDR3 is made up of 15 amino acids. In germline, CDR1 is SNHLY, CDR2 FYNNEI. The CDR3 DNA reads TGTGCCAGTAGAACCGGGACCCTAAGCACAGATACGCAGTATTTT. Its protein product is CASRTGTLSTDTQYF.

V usage is TRBV6-6 and J usage is TRBJ2-7; a possible D gene is TRBD2 (5 bases). V gave up 4 bases and J gave up 6 bases, with 13 bases separating them. This CDR3 has 13 residues. Germline CDR1 and CDR2: MNHNY and SVGAGI (reference sequence). The CDR3 DNA is TGTGCCAGCAGTTCCCGCCCTAGCTCCGAGCAGTACTTC. Protein product: CASSSRPSSEQYF.

The chain recombines TRBV6-1 with TRBJ1-2, with D unclear. Germline lookup yields CDR1 MNHNS and CDR2 SASEGT. This CDR3 region has 13 residues. Trimming removed 5 bases at V and 2 bases at J, with 9 bases between. The DNA for the CDR3 is TGTGCCAGCAGTAGAGCTTCGAACTATGGCTACACCTTC. Its protein product is CASSRASNYGYTF.

The V call is TRBV11-3, the J call TRBJ1-2; D is unclear. CDR3 length equals 12 residues. V lost 5 bases and J 5 bases, leaving 9 bases between the germline ends. Germline V gives CDR1 SGHNT, CDR2 YENEEA. The chain's CDR3 is CASSPEGYGYTF. As DNA, the CDR3 is TGTGCCAGCAGCCCCGAAGGGTATGGCTACACCTTC. Based on the CDR3 plus reference TRBV11-3 and TRBJ1-2, the full variable domain is EAGVVQSPRYKIIEKKQPVAFWCNPISGHNTLYWYLQNLGQGPELLIRYENEEAVDDSQLPKDRFSAERLKGVDSTLKIQPAELGDSAVYLCASSPEGYGYTFGSGTRLTVV.

V is TRBV7-3 and J is TRBJ2-3; TRBD2 aligns across 7 bases. The V gene's germline CDR1 is SGHTA and CDR2 FQGTGA. V shed 4 bases, J shed 2 bases, and the junction held 6 bases outside the gene matches. The CDR3 spans 15 residues. CDR3 in amino acids: CASSSSGMITDTQYF. The CDR3 nucleotides are TGTGCCAGCAGCTCCAGCGGGATGATCACAGATACGCAGTATTTT. Full variable domain (remainder filled in from reference TRBV7-3 and TRBJ2-3): GAGVSQTPSNKVTEKGKYVELRCDPISGHTALYWYRQSLGQGPEFLIYFQGTGAADDSGLPNDRFFAVRPEGSVSTLKIQRTERGDSAVYLCASSSSGMITDTQYFGPGTRLTVL.

The gene calls are TRBV6-5 and TRBJ1-1; D gene unclear. The CDR3 length is 13 residues. Per germline, CDR1 MNHEY and CDR2 SVGAGI. The V end was cut by 3 bases, the J end by 4 bases, with 9 bases between. CDR3 in DNA: TGTGCCAGCAGTTATGAGGGAGGCACTGAAGCTTTCTTT. Its protein is CASSYEGGTEAFF.

CDR3 nucleotide sequence: TGTGCCAGCAGCGCCGGGCGGGGAGACACAGATACGCAGTATTTT. Encoded protein: CASSAGRGDTDTQYF. This sequence joins TRBV6-4 and TRBJ2-3; TRBD2 is a possible D gene (6 bases). Looked up from germline, CDR1 is MRHNA and CDR2 is SNTAGT. Trimming cost V 6 bases and J 2 bases, with 15 bases left between them. The CDR3 runs to 15 residues.

This chain uses TRBV2 with TRBJ1-4; D call uncertain. Germline lookup yields CDR1 SNHLY and CDR2 FYNNEI. V lost 8 bases, J lost 2 bases, and 18 bases lay in between. CDR3 length equals 16 residues. The CDR3 is CASRLILLGTNEKLFF. CDR3 DNA sequence: TGTGCCAGCCGGTTGATTTTGTTGGGGACTAATGAAAAACTGTTTTTT.

The CDR3 region is CASSLGSHGQETQYF. The CDR3 nucleotides read TGCGCCAGCAGCTTGGGGTCCCACGGCCAAGAGACCCAGTACTTC. The chain recombines TRBV5-1 with TRBJ2-5; D gene unclear. Trimming took 0 bases from V and 1 from J, leaving 10 bases between them. The CDR3 runs to 15 residues. Germline V gene sequence: CDR1 SGHRS, CDR2 YFSETQ.